The 6 T cell receptor beta chains presented below share a single source sample, sequenced in a study of metastatic and nonmetastatic thyroid tumors. MiXCR re-clonotyped the PCR reads for TCRdb. The sample lists over 4,500 clones, about 30% occurring once. Treatment of any kind had been given to no patient before thyroid surgery. The sequenced sample was adjacent normal tissue. The receptors derive from a female donor with papillary thyroid cancer or a benign thyroid nodule (not recorded which). Some clones in this sample may be carry-over from other donors' samples.

This clone has at least ten counts. The chain uses TRBV27 and TRBJ1-2; 8 bases map to TRBD1. This CDR3 is built from 13 residues. Germline V CDR1 and CDR2: MNHEY, SMNVEV (reference sequence). Trimming took 6 bases from V and 6 from J; bases not matched to a gene: 6. The DNA for the CDR3 is TGTGCCAGCAGCTCCAAGACAGGGGATGGCTACACCTTC. Its translation: CASSSKTGDGYTF.

The V gene is TRBV6-2 or TRBV6-3, the J gene TRBJ2-7; 9 nucleotides align to TRBD1. Germline V lookup: CDR1 MNHEY, CDR2 SVGEGT. CDR3 length: 16 amino acids. V shed 0 bases, J shed 3 bases, and the junction held 6 bases outside the gene matches. The CDR3, as DNA: TGTGCCAGCAGTTACTCGAAGGGACAGGGAGACTACGAGCAGTACTTC. This codes for CASSYSKGQGDYEQYF.

This chain uses TRBV7-9 with TRBJ1-4; D ambiguous. CDR1 and CDR2 (germline): SEHNR, FQNEAQ (reference sequence). V was cut by 5 bases and J by 1 base, with 8 bases left in between. This CDR3 has 14 residues. Here the CDR3 DNA reads TGTGCCAGCAGCATAGGCGAAACTAATGAAAAACTGTTTTTT. Protein: CASSIGETNEKLFF. The full variable domain, its missing parts supplied by reference TRBV7-9 and TRBJ1-4, is DTGVSQNPRHKITKRGQNVTFRCDPISEHNRLYWYRQTLGQGPEFLTYFQNEAQLEKSRLLSDRFSAERPKGSFSTLEIQRTEQGDSAMYLCASSIGETNEKLFFGSGTQLSVL.

For this clone: The germline gene is not matched at one end of the junction; a read error may be the cause. The J gene is TRBJ2-7, the V gene TRBV6-2 or TRBV6-3; TRBD1 might be the D (6 bases). This CDR3 has 13 residues. CDR1 MNHEY and CDR2 SVGEGT come from the germline V gene. The CDR3 spells CASSYSFQGRRGF. The DNA of the CDR3 is TGTGCCAGCAGTTACTCGTTTCAGGGGCGGAGAGGGTTC.

This clone was detected only a few times. V usage is TRBV29-1 and J usage is TRBJ2-3; 7 bases are shared with TRBD2. The ends lost 4 bases at V and 3 bases at J; junction bases unmatched: 10. Germline V gene sequence: CDR1 SQVTM, CDR2 ANQGSEA. The CDR3 sequence is 15 residues long. DNA of the CDR3: TGCAGCGTTGGGGGCGGGAGAGGGGCAACAGATACGCAGTATTTT. This codes for CSVGGGRGATDTQYF.

The chain uses TRBV27 and TRBJ2-1, with 13 bases lining up with TRBD2. With V trimmed by 10 bases and J by 9 bases, 6 bases remained unmatched. Germline V gives CDR1 MNHEY, CDR2 SMNVEV (reference sequence). This CDR3 spans 13 amino acids. The CDR3 protein is CATGLAGDGEQFF. CDR3 DNA: TGTGCCACCGGACTAGCGGGAGACGGTGAGCAGTTCTTC.